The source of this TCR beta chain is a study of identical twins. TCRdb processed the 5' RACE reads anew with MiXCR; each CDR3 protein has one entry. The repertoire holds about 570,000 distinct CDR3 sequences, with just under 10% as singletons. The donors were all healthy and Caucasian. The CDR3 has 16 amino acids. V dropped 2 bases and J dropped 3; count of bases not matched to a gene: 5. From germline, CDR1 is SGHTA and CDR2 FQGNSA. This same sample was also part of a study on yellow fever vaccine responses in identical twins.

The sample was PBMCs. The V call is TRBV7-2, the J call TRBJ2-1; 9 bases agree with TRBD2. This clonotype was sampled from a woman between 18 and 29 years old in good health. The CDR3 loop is CASSLTSGFSYNEQFF. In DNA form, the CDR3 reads TGTGCCAGCAGCTTAACTAGCGGGTTTAGCTACAATGAGCAGTTCTTC.